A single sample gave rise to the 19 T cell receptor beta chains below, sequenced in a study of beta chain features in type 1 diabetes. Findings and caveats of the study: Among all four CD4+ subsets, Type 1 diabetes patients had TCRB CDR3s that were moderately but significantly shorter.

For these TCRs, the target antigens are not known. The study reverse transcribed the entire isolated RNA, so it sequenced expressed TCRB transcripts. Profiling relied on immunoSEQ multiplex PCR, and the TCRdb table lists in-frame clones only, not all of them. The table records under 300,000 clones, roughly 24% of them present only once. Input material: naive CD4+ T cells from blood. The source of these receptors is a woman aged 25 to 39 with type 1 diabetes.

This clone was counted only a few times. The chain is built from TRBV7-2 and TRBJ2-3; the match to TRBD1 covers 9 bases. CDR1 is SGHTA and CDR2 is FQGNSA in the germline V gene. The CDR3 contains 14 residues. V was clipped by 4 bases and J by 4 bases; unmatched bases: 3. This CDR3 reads CASSSTGGPDTQYF. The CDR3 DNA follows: TGTGCCAGCAGCTCAACAGGGGGCCCAGATACGCAGTATTTT.

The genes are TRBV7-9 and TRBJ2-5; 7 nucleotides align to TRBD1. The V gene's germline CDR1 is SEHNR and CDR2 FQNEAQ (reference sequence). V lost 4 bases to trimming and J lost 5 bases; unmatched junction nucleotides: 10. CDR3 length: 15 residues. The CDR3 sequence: CASSSEGASWETQYF. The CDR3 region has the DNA TGTGCCAGCAGCTCCGAGGGGGCTAGCTGGGAGACCCAGTACTTC. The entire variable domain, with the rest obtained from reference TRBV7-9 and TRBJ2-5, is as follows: DTGVSQNPRHKITKRGQNVTFRCDPISEHNRLYWYRQTLGQGPEFLTYFQNEAQLEKSRLLSDRFSAERPKGSFSTLEIQRTEQGDSAMYLCASSSEGASWETQYFGPGTRLLVL.

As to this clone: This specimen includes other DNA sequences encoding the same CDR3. CDR3 in DNA: TGTGCCAGCAGCGTAGGAAGAGCAGATACGCAGTATTTT. This translates into CASSVGRADTQYF. This rearrangement joins TRBV9 to TRBJ2-3; D ambiguous. This CDR3 region has 13 residues. Germline CDR1 is SGDLS and CDR2 is YYNGEE. V was pared by 0 bases and J by 4 bases, with 6 bases between.

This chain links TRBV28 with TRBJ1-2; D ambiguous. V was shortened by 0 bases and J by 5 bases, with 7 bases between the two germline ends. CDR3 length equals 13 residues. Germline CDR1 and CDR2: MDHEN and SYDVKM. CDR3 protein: CASSLWPEYGYTF. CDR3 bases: TGTGCCAGCAGTTTATGGCCGGAGTATGGCTACACCTTC.

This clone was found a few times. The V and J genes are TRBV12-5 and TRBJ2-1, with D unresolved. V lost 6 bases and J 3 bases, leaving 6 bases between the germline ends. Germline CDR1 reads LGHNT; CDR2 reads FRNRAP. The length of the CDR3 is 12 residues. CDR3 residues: CASGHIYNEQFF. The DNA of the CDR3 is TGTGCTAGTGGCCACATCTACAATGAGCAGTTCTTC. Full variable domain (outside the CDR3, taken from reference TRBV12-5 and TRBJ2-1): DARVTQTPRHKVTEMGQEVTMRCQPILGHNTVFWYRQTMMQGLELLAYFRNRAPLDDSGMPKDRFSAEMPDATLATLKIQPSEPRDSAVYFCASGHIYNEQFFGPGTRLTVL.

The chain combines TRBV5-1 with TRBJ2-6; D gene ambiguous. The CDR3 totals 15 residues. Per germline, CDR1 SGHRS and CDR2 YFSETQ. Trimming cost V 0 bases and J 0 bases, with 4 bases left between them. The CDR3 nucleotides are TGCGCCAGCAGCTTGGACAACTCTGGGGCCAACGTCCTGACTTTC. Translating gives CASSLDNSGANVLTF.

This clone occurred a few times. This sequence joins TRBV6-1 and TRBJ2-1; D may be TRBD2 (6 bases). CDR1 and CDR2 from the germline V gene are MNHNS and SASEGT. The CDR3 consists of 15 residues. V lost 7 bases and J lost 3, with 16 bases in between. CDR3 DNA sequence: TGTGCCAGCACCAAGGGGACTTTATTCTACAATGAGCAGTTCTTC. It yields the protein CASTKGTLFYNEQFF.

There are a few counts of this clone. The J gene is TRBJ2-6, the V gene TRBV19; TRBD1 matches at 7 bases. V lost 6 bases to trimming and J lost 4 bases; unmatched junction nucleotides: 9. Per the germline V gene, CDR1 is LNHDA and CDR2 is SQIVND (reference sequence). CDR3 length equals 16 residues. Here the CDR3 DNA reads TGTGCCAGTAGAAGACAGGGATTGAGAGGGGCCAACGTCCTGACTTTC. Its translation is CASRRQGLRGANVLTF.

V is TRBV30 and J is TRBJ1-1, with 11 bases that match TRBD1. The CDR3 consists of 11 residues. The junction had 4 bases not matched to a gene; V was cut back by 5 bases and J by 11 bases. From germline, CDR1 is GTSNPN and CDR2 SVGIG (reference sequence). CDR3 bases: TGTGCCTGGGGACAGGGGGCGCCGGCTTTCTTT. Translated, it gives CAWGQGAPAFF. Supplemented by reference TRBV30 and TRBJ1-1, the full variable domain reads SQTIHQWPATLVQPVGSPLSLECTVEGTSNPNLYWYRQAAGRGLQLLFYSVGIGQISSEVPQNLSASRPQDRQFILSSKKLLLSDSGFYLCAWGQGAPAFFGQGTRLTVV.

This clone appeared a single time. This chain's CDR3 is CASSLSSGATGELFF. CDR3 sequence (DNA): TGTGCCAGCAGCTTGTCTAGCGGGGCCACCGGGGAGCTGTTTTTT. This chain connects TRBV5-6 to TRBJ2-2; 9 bases fit TRBD2. This CDR3 has 15 amino acids. Per the germline V gene, CDR1 is SGHDT and CDR2 is YYEEEE. After removal of 1 base from V and 4 bases from J, the junction contained 2 bases not matched to a gene.

The CDR3 region has the DNA TGTGCCAGCAGTGAGCGCTCCACCGGTGAGCAGTTCTTC. This sequence encodes CASSERSTGEQFF. V and J are TRBV2 and TRBJ2-1; the D is unclear. Germline lookup yields CDR1 SNHLY and CDR2 FYNNEI. The ends were cut back, 3 bases at V and 9 bases at J, with 12 bases in the middle. The CDR3 is made up of 13 amino acids.

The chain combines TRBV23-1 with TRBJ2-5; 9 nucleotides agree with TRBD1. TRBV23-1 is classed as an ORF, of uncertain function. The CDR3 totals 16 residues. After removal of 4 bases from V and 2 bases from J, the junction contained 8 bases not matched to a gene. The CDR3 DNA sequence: TGCGCCAGCAGTCGGGGACAGGGAGGAGATCAAGAGACCCAGTACTTC. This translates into CASSRGQGGDQETQYF.

CDR3 nucleotide sequence: TGTGCCAGCAGCTTAGGCCCAGCGGGAGGGGGAGAGACCCAGTACTTC. The encoded protein is CASSLGPAGGGETQYF. The rearrangement joins TRBV7-9 to TRBJ2-5; 10 bases are shared with TRBD2. The germline V gene encodes CDR1 SEHNR and CDR2 FQNEAQ (reference sequence). The J segment lost 4 bases and the V segment lost 1 base, leaving 6 bases of the junction unmatched. The CDR3 runs to 16 residues. Complete variable domain (other parts from reference TRBV7-9 and TRBJ2-5): DTGVSQNPRHKITKRGQNVTFRCDPISEHNRLYWYRQTLGQGPEFLTYFQNEAQLEKSRLLSDRFSAERPKGSFSTLEIQRTEQGDSAMYLCASSLGPAGGGETQYFGPGTRLLVL.

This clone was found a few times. The CDR3, as DNA: TGTGCCAGCAGTGGCTCTCGGGACAGGGGGAACACTGAAGCTTTCTTT. This translates into CASSGSRDRGNTEAFF. The V gene is TRBV25-1, the J gene TRBJ1-1, with 10 bases that match TRBD1. This CDR3 is built from 16 residues. Germline V CDR1 and CDR2: MGHDK, SYGVNS. After removal of 4 bases from V and 1 base from J, the junction contained 6 bases not matched to a gene.

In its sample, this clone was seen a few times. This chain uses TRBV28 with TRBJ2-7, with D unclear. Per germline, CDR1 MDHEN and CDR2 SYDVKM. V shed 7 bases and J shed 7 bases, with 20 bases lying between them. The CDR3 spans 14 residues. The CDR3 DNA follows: TGTGCCAGCACTGAGACTTTACCCTTCCTGGAGCAGTACTTC. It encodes CASTETLPFLEQYF.

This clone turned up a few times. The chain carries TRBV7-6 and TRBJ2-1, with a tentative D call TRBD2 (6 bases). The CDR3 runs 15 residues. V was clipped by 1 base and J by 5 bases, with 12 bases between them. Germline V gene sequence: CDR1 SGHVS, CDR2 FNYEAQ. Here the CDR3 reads CASSLVTSPDNEQFF. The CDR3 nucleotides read TGTGCCAGCAGCTTAGTGACTAGTCCTGACAATGAGCAGTTCTTC.

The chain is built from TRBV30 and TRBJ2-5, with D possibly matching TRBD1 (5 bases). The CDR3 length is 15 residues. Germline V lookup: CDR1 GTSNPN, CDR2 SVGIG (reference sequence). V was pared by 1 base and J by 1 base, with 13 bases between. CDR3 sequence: CAWSGIGQGQETQYF. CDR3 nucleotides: TGTGCCTGGAGTGGCATTGGGCAGGGCCAAGAGACCCAGTACTTC. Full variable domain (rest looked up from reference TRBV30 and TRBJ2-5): SQTIHQWPATLVQPVGSPLSLECTVEGTSNPNLYWYRQAAGRGLQLLFYSVGIGQISSEVPQNLSASRPQDRQFILSSKKLLLSDSGFYLCAWSGIGQGQETQYFGPGTRLLVL.

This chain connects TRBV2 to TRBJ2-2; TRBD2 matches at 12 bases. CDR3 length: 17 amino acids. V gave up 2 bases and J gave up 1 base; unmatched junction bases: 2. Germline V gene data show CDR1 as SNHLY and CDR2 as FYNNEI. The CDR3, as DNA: TGTGCCAGCAGTGAACTAGCGGGAGGGGGGAACACCGGGGAGCTGTTTTTT. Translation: CASSELAGGGNTGELFF.

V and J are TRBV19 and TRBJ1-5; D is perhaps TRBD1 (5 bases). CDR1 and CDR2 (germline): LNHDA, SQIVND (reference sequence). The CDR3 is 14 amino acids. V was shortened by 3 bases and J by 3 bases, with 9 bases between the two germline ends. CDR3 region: CASSIEDTNQPQHF. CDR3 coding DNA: TGTGCCAGTAGTATTGAGGACACCAATCAGCCCCAGCATTTT. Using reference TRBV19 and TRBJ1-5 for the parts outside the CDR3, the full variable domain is DGGITQSPKYLFRKEGQNVTLSCEQNLNHDAMYWYRQDPGQGLRLIYYSQIVNDFQKGDIAEGYSVSREKKESFPLTVTSAQKNPTAFYLCASSIEDTNQPQHFGDGTRLSIL.